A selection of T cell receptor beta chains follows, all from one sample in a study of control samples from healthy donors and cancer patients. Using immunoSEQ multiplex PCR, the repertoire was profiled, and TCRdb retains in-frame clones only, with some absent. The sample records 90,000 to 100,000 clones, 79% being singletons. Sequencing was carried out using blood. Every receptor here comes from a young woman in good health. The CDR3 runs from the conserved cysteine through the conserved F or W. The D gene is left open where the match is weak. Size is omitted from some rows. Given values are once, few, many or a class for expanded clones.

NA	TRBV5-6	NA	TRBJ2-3	TGTGCCAGCAGCTTGGGAACTAGGGGCACAGATACGCAGTATTTT	CASSLGTRGTDTQYF
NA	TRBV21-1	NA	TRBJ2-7	TGTGCCAGCAGCACGCCGCCGGGACAGCCCTACGAGCAGTACTTC	CASSTPPGQPYEQYF
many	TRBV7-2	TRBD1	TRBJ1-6	TGTGCCAGCAGCTTTCCGGGACAGGGAACTTCACCCCTCCACTTT	CASSFPGQGTSPLHF
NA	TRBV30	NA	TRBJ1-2	TGTGCCTGGAGTGGGGACACCGGAGCGTCCTTC	CAWSGDTGASF
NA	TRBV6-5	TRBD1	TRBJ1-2	TGTGCCAGCAGTTGGGACAGGGGGAACTATGGCTACACCTTC	CASSWDRGNYGYTF
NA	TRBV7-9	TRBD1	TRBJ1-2	TGTGCCAGCAGCTTAGAGGGTCGGGACAGGGAAGGCTACACCTTC	CASSLEGRDREGYTF
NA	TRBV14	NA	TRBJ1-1	TGTGCCAGCAGCCGGGACATAGGAACTGAAGCTTTCTTT	CASSRDIGTEAFF
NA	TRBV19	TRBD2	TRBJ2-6	TGTGCCAGTAGTCTAGCGGGGACTGGGGCCAACGTCCTGACTTTC	CASSLAGTGANVLTF
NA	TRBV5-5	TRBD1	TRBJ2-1	TGTGCCAGCGGTCAGACAGGGGGGCGCAATGAGCAGTTCTTC	CASGQTGGRNEQFF
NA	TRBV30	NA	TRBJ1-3	TGTGCCTGGAGTGTTGCAATTCGGACACCTGGAAACACCATATATTTT	CAWSVAIRTPGNTIYF
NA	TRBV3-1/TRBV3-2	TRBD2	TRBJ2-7	TGTGCCAGCAGCCAAGCGGGGGGAGGTTTTGTGGAGCAGTACTTC	CASSQAGGGFVEQYF
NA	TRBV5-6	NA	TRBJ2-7	TGTGCCAGCAGCTTGAACGACGAGCAGTACTTC	CASSLNDEQYF
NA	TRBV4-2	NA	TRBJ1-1	TGTGCCAGCAGCCTGGGGCAGGGGAACACTGAAGCTTTCTTT	CASSLGQGNTEAFF
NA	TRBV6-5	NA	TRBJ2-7	TGTGCCAGCAGTTACTCGGAGGGTGAAGCTGCCTACGAGCAGTACTTC	CASSYSEGEAAYEQYF
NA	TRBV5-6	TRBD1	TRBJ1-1	TGTGCCAGCAGCTTGGCCCGAGGGGGCAAAGACACTGAAGCTTTCTTT	CASSLARGGKDTEAFF
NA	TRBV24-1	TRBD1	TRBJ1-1	TGTGCCACCAGTGACCGGACAGGGCCGAACACTGAAGCTTTCTTT	CATSDRTGPNTEAFF
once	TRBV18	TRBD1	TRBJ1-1	TGTGCCAGCTCAAGACAGGGCAAATCGAACACTGAAGCTTTCTTT	CASSRQGKSNTEAFF
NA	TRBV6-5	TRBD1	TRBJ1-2	TGTGCCAGCAGCGAGCACGACAGGGAGGACTATGGCTACACCTTC	CASSEHDREDYGYTF
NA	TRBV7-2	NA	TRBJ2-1	TGTGCCAGCAGCTTAGCAGGGTATGAGCAGTTCTTC	CASSLAGYEQFF